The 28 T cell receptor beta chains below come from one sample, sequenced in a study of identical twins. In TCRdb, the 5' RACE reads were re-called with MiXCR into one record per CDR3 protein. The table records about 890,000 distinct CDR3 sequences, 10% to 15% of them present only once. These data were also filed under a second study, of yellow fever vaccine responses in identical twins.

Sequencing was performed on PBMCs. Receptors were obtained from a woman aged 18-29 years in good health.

DNA for the CDR3: TGCAGTGGGACTAGGGCGGAGGGGAATGAGCAGTTCTTC. It encodes CSGTRAEGNEQFF. The V and J genes are TRBV20-1 and TRBJ2-1, with 7 bases matching TRBD2. J lost 7 bases, V lost 7 bases, and 10 bases had no gene match. CDR1 is DFQATT, CDR2 SNEGSKA, per germline (reference sequence). This CDR3 comprises 13 residues.

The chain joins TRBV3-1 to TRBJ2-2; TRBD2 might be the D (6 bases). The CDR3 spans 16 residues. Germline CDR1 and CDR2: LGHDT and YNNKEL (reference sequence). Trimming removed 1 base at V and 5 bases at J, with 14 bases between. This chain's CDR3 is CASSQGTTSYTGELFF. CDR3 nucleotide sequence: TGTGCCAGCAGCCAAGGGACTACCTCCTATACCGGGGAGCTGTTTTTT.

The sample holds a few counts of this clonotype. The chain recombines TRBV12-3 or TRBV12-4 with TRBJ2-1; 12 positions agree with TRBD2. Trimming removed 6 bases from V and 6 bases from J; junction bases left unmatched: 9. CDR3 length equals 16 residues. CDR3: CASRPNLAGGPNEQFF. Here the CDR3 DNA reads TGTGCCAGCAGGCCCAATCTAGCGGGAGGGCCCAATGAGCAGTTCTTC.

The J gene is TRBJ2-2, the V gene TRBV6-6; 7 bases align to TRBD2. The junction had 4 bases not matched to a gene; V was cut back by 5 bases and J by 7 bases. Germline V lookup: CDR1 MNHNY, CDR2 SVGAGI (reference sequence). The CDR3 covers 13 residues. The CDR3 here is CASSGLVGGELFF. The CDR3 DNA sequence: TGTGCCAGCAGTGGACTAGTCGGCGGGGAGCTGTTTTTT.

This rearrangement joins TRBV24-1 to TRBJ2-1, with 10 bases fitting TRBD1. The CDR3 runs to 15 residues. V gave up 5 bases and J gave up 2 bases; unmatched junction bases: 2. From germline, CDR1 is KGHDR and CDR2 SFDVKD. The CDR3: CATSGGTGAYNEQFF. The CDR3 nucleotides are TGTGCCACCAGTGGGGGGACAGGGGCCTACAATGAGCAGTTCTTC.

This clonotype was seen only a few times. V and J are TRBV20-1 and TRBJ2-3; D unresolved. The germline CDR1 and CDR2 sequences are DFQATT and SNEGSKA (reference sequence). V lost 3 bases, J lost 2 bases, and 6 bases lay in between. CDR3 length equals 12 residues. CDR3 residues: CSARQNTDTQYF. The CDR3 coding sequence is TGCAGTGCTAGGCAAAACACAGATACGCAGTATTTT.

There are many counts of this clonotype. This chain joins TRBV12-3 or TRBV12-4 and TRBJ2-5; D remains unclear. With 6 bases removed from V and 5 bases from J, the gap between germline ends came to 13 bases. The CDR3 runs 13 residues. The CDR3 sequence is CASSPGSVETQYF. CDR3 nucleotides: TGTGCCAGCAGCCCGGGCTCGGTGGAGACCCAGTACTTC.

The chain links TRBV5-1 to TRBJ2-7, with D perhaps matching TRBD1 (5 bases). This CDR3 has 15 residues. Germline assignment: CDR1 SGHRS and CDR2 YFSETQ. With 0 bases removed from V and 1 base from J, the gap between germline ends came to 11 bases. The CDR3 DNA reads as TGCGCCAGCAGCTTGGGGGCCACAGGATCCTACGAGCAGTACGTC. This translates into CASSLGATGSYEQYV.

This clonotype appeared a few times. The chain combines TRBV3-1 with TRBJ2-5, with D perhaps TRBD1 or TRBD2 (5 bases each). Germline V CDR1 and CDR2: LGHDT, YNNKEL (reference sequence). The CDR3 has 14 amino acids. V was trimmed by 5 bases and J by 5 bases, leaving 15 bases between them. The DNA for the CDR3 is TGTGCCAGCAGCTCCGGACTTTCAGGGGAGACCCAGTACTTC. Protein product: CASSSGLSGETQYF.

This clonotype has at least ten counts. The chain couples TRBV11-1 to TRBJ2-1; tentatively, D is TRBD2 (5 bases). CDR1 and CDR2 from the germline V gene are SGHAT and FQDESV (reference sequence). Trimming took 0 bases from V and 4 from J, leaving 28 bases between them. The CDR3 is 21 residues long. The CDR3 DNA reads TGTGCCAGCAGCTTAGCTCTTGAGGTTACTCTAGCTGGATTAATTTACAATGAGCAGTTCTTC. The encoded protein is CASSLALEVTLAGLIYNEQFF.

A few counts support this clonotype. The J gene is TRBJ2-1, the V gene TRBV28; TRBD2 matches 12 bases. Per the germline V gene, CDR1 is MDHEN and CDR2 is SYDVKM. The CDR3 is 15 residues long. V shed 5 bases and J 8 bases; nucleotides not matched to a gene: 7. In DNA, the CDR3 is TGTGCCAGCAGTGTAACTAGCGGGGGGTTCGATGAGCAGTTCTTC. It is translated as CASSVTSGGFDEQFF. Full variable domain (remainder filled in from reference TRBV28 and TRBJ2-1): DVKVTQSSRYLVKRTGEKVFLECVQDMDHENMFWYRQDPGLGLRLIYFSYDVKMKEKGDIPEGYSVSREKKERFSLILESASTNQTSMYLCASSVTSGGFDEQFFGPGTRLTVL.

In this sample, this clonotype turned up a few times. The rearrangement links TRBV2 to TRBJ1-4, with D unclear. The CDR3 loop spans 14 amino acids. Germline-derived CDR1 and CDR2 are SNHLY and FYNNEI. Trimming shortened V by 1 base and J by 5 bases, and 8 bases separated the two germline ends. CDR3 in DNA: TGTGCCAGCAGTGAAGGGGCTCCAAATGAAAAACTGTTTTTT. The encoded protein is CASSEGAPNEKLFF.

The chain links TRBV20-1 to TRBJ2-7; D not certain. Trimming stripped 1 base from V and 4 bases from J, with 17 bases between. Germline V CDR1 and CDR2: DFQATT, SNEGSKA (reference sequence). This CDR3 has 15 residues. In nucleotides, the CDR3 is TGCAGTGCTAGAGCCCCCACAGTTTTCCCTTACGAGCAGTACTTC. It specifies CSARAPTVFPYEQYF.

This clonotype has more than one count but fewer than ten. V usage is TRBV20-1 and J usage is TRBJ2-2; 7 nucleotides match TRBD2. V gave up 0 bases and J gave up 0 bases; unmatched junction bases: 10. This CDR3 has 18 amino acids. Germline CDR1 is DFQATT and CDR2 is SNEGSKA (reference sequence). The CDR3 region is CSARDGGSRGANTGELFF. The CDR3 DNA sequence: TGCAGTGCTAGAGATGGCGGGAGTAGGGGCGCGAACACCGGGGAGCTGTTTTTT.

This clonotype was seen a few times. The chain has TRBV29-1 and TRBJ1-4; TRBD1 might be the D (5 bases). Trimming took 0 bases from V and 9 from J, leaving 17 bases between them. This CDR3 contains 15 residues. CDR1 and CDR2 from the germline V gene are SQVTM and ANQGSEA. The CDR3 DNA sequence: TGCAGCGTTGAAGATATTGTCAGGGATGGGAAAAAACTGTTTTTT. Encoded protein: CSVEDIVRDGKKLFF. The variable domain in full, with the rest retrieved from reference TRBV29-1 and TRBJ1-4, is SAVISQKPSRDICQRGTSLTIQCQVDSQVTMMFWYRQQPGQSLTLIATANQGSEATYESGFVIDKFPISRPNLTFSTLTVSNMSPEDSSIYLCSVEDIVRDGKKLFFGSGTQLSVL.

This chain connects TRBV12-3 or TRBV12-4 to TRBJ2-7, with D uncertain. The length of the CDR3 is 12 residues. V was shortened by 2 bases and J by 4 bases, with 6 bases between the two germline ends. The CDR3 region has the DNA TGTGCCAGCAGTTTACACCTTTACGAGCAGTACTTC. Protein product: CASSLHLYEQYF.

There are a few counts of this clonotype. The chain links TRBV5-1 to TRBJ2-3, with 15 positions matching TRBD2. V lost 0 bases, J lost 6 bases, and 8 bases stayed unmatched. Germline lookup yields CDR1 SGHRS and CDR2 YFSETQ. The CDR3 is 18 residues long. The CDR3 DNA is TGCGCCAGCAGCTTGGAGGGACTAGCGGGAGGCCCCAGGGATACGCAGTATTTT. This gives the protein CASSLEGLAGGPRDTQYF.

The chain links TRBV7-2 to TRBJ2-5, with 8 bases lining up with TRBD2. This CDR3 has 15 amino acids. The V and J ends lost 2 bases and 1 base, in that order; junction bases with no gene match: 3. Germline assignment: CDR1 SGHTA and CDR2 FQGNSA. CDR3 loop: CASSLSTSGQETQYF. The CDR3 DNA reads TGTGCCAGCAGCTTAAGTACTAGCGGCCAAGAGACCCAGTACTTC.

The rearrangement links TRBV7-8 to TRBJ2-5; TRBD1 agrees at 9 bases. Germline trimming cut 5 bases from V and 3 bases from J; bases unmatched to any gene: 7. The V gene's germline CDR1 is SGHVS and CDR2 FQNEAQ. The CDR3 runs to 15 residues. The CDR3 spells CASSPGDRAKETQYF. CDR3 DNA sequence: TGTGCCAGCAGCCCCGGGGACAGGGCGAAAGAGACCCAGTACTTC.

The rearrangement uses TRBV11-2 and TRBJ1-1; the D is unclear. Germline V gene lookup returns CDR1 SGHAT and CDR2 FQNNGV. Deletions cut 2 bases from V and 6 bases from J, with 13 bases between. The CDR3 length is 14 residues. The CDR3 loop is CASSLNRRPAEAFF. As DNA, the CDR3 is TGTGCCAGCAGCTTAAATAGGAGACCCGCTGAAGCTTTCTTT.

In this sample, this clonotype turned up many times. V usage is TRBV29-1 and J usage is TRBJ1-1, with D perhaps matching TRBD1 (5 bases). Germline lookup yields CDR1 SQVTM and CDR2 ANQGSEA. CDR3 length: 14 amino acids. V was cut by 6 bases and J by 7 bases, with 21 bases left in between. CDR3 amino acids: CSVQPGSPRGEAFF. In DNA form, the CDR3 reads TGCAGCGTCCAACCCGGGTCCCCAAGGGGTGAAGCTTTCTTT.

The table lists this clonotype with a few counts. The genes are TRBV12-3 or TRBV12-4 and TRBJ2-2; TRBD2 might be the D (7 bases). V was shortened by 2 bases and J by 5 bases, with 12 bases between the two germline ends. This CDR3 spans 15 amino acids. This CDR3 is CASSLMGGRTGELFF. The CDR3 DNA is TGTGCCAGCAGTTTAATGGGGGGGCGTACCGGGGAGCTGTTTTTT.

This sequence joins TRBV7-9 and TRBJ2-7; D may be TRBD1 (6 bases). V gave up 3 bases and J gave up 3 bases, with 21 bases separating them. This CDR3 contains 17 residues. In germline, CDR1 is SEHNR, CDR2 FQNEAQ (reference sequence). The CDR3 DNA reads TGTGCCAGCAGCTTTATCCCAATTACAGGACAGCACTACGAGCAGTACTTC. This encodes CASSFIPITGQHYEQYF.

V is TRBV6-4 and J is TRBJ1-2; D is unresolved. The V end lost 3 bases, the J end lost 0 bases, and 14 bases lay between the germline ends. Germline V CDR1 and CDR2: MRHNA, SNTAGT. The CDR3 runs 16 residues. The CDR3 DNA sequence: TGTGCCAGCAGTGAAACCCAAGAAACGTCTAACTATGGCTACACCTTC. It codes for CASSETQETSNYGYTF.

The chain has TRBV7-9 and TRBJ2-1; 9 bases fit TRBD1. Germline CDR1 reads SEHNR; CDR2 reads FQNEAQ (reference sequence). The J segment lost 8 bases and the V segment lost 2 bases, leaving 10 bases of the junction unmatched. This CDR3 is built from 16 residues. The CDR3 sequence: CASSLPRDRVIYEQFF. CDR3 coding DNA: TGTGCCAGCAGCTTACCACGGGACAGGGTAATCTATGAGCAGTTCTTC. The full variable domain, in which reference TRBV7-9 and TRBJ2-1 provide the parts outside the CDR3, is DTGVSQNPRHKITKRGQNVTFRCDPISEHNRLYWYRQTLGQGPEFLTYFQNEAQLEKSRLLSDRFSAERPKGSFSTLEIQRTEQGDSAMYLCASSLPRDRVIYEQFFGPGTRLTVL.

The CDR3 sequence is CASSFGGAGGRTQYF. The DNA of the CDR3 is TGTGCCAGCAGTTTCGGGGGAGCGGGAGGAAGGACCCAGTACTTC. J is TRBJ2-5 and V is TRBV12-3 or TRBV12-4; 9 nucleotides align to TRBD2. CDR3 length: 15 amino acids. V lost 3 bases, J lost 7 bases, and 9 bases stayed unmatched.

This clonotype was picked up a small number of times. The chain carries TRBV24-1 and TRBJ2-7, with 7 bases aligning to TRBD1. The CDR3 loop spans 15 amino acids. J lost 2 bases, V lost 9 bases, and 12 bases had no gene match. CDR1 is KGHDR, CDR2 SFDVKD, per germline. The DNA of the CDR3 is TGTGCCACCTCCACCTCCGGGACAGTGCCCTACGAGCAGTACTTC. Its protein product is CATSTSGTVPYEQYF.

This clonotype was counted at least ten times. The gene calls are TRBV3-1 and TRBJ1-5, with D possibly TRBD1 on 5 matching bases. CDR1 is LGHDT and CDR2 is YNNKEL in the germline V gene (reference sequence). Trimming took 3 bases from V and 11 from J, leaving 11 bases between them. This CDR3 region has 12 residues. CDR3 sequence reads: CASSQGKGTQHF. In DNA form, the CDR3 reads TGTGCCAGCAGCCAGGGAAAGGGGACCCAGCATTTT.